The rows below give T cell receptor beta chains drawn from one sample of a study of metastatic and nonmetastatic thyroid tumors. MiXCR reprocessed the PCR reads for TCRdb. This repertoire shows tens of thousands of clones, less than 25% found once; its top ten account for about two fifths. What was sequenced was blood. The source is a female donor with papillary thyroid cancer or a benign thyroid nodule (not recorded which). Some clones in this sample may be carry-over from other donors' samples. Each CDR3 is given with its conserved first and last residue. A D gene is named only where the DNA matches it firmly. Not all rows give a size; the values are once, few, many and, for expanded clones, a class.

CDR3aa: CASSLPWTLNEQFF; CDR3nt: TGTGCCAGCAGCTTACCCTGGACCCTCAATGAGCAGTTCTTC; d_gene: .; v_gene: TRBV7-2; abundance: many; j_gene: TRBJ2-1
CDR3aa: CAWSSGVAYQYF; CDR3nt: TGTGCCTGGAGTTCGGGGGTAGCGTATCAGTACTTC; d_gene: .; v_gene: TRBV30; abundance: .; j_gene: TRBJ2-5
CDR3aa: CASSQGLAVEQYF; CDR3nt: TGTGCCAGCAGTCAGGGACTAGCGGTCGAGCAGTACTTC; d_gene: TRBD2; v_gene: TRBV7-2; abundance: many; j_gene: TRBJ2-7
CDR3aa: CATSDLVGYTF; CDR3nt: TGTGCCACCAGTGATCTCGTGGGCTACACCTTC; d_gene: .; v_gene: TRBV24-1; abundance: few; j_gene: TRBJ1-2
CDR3aa: CATSRVLAQGGSYNSPLHF; CDR3nt: TGTGCCACCAGCAGAGTCCTCGCGCAGGGTGGGTCCTATAATTCACCCCTCCACTTT; d_gene: .; v_gene: TRBV15; abundance: .; j_gene: TRBJ1-6
CDR3aa: CASSLVSGNFGSYGYTF; CDR3nt: TGTGCCAGCAGCTTAGTGAGTGGCAACTTTGGTAGCTATGGCTACACCTTC; d_gene: .; v_gene: TRBV11-2; abundance: many; j_gene: TRBJ1-2
CDR3aa: CSASERAVNYSYTF; CDR3nt: TGCAGTGCCTCCGAGAGGGCAGTTAACTATAGCTACACCTTC; d_gene: .; v_gene: TRBV20-1; abundance: .; j_gene: TRBJ1-2
CDR3aa: CASSPTLSPNQPQHF; CDR3nt: TGTGCCAGCAGCCCGACCCTATCCCCCAATCAGCCCCAGCATTTT; d_gene: .; v_gene: TRBV2; abundance: many; j_gene: TRBJ1-5
CDR3aa: CASSPTGHGYNKQFF; CDR3nt: TGTGCCAGCAGTCCTACAGGCCATGGCTACAATAAGCAGTTCTTC; d_gene: .; v_gene: TRBV9; abundance: .; j_gene: TRBJ2-1
CDR3aa: CASSRNRDSNSPLHF; CDR3nt: TGTGCCAGCAGCCGGAACCGGGACAGTAATTCACCCCTCCACTTT; d_gene: TRBD1; v_gene: TRBV14; abundance: many; j_gene: TRBJ1-6
CDR3aa: CASSSRLAGTVDTQYF; CDR3nt: TGTGCCAGCAGTTCCAGACTAGCGGGGACAGTGGATACGCAGTATTTT; d_gene: TRBD2; v_gene: TRBV6-2/TRBV6-3; abundance: .; j_gene: TRBJ2-3
CDR3aa: CASSSRLLAGTQGTGAQYF; CDR3nt: TGTGCCAGCAGCTCCCGATTACTTGCCGGGACTCAGGGGACGGGGGCCCAGTACTTC; d_gene: .; v_gene: TRBV11-1; abundance: once; j_gene: TRBJ2-5
CDR3aa: CASFQASGAYEQYF; CDR3nt: TGTGCCAGCTTCCAGGCCAGCGGGGCCTACGAGCAGTACTTC; d_gene: TRBD2; v_gene: TRBV6-1; abundance: many; j_gene: TRBJ2-7
CDR3aa: CASIYRDTSYEQYF; CDR3nt: TGTGCCAGCATTTACCGGGACACGTCGTACGAGCAGTACTTC; d_gene: .; v_gene: TRBV27; abundance: .; j_gene: TRBJ2-7
CDR3aa: CASSRDISSNQPQHF; CDR3nt: TGTGCCAGCAGTAGGGACATTTCAAGCAATCAGCCCCAGCATTTT; d_gene: .; v_gene: TRBV28; abundance: few; j_gene: TRBJ1-5
CDR3aa: CASSQEGNYGYTF; CDR3nt: TGTGCCAGCAGCCAGGAGGGTAACTATGGCTACACCTTC; d_gene: .; v_gene: TRBV27; abundance: .; j_gene: TRBJ1-2
CDR3aa: CASRSGCANYGYTF; CDR3nt: TGTGCCAGCCGTTCTGGCTGTGCTAACTATGGCTACACCTTC; d_gene: .; v_gene: TRBV27; abundance: few; j_gene: TRBJ1-2
CDR3aa: CASSLLAGVASYEQYF; CDR3nt: TGTGCCAGTAGTCTCCTAGCGGGGGTCGCCTCCTACGAGCAGTACTTC; d_gene: TRBD2; v_gene: TRBV19; abundance: many; j_gene: TRBJ2-7
CDR3aa: CASSPSAGSQETQYF; CDR3nt: TGTGCCAGCAGCCCCTCCGCTGGCAGCCAAGAGACCCAGTACTTC; d_gene: .; v_gene: TRBV9; abundance: many; j_gene: TRBJ2-5
CDR3aa: CASSVGTGRAYEQYF; CDR3nt: TGTGCCAGCAGCGTAGGGACAGGCAGAGCCTACGAGCAGTACTTC; d_gene: TRBD1; v_gene: TRBV9; abundance: .; j_gene: TRBJ2-7
CDR3aa: CAWSVRGTLAQHF; CDR3nt: TGTGCCTGGAGTGTACGTGGGACGCTAGCCCAGCATTTT; d_gene: .; v_gene: TRBV30; abundance: .; j_gene: TRBJ1-5
CDR3aa: CSAPGTSLDTQYF; CDR3nt: TGCAGTGCACCCGGGACTAGTTTGGATACGCAGTATTTT; d_gene: TRBD2; v_gene: TRBV20-1; abundance: .; j_gene: TRBJ2-3